The clone carrying this T cell receptor (beta chain) was seen a handful of times. The entry originates in a study of T cells in Graves' hyperthyroidism and ophthalmopathy. Germline values: CDR1 LGHNA, CDR2 YSLEER. Trimming shortened V by 1 base and J by 3 bases, and 5 bases separated the two germline ends. The CDR3 has 13 amino acids. The TCR beta CDR3 regions underwent amplification using RNA transcripts as the source. Initially, a first-round RT-PCR of the TCR CDR3 employed the HTBI primer set. TCRdb reprocessed the multiplex PCR reads via MiXCR and lists one record per CDR3 protein. The table records roughly 520,000 distinct CDR3 sequences, less than 25% of them present only once.

The receptor's source is a woman between 25 and 40 years old with Graves' ophthalmopathy. What was sequenced was blood. This chain links TRBV4-3 with TRBJ2-3; D remains unclear. The CDR3 nucleotides are TGCGCCAGCAGCCAAGGCTCGACAGATACGCAGTATTTT. The encoded protein is CASSQGSTDTQYF.